A few counts support the clone carrying this T cell receptor (beta chain). Its specificity is unknown. TCR beta CDR3 regions were amplified from RNA. TCR CDR3 underwent first-round RT-PCR with the HTBI primer set. TCRdb independently ran MiXCR on the multiplex PCR reads; one entry per CDR3 protein. The table has about 840,000 distinct CDR3 sequences, over 35% seen once; the top ten hold over 8%. Germline lookup yields CDR1 SNHLY and CDR2 FYNNEI. V was shortened by 6 bases and J by 9 bases, with 17 bases between the two germline ends. The CDR3 has 13 amino acids. The sample comes from a study of T cells in Graves' hyperthyroidism and ophthalmopathy. Study-level results: Most expanded thyroid clonotypes above 0.001 recurred in blood. Onset of ophthalmopathy came a median approximately 6.9 months after the model predicted it. A model using 13 V-J features told ophthalmopathy apart from stable hyperthyroidism.

The chain joins TRBV2 to TRBJ1-1; no definite D call. The sample taken for sequencing was blood. The TCR sequence derives from a man between 18 and 35 years old with Graves' hyperthyroidism. The CDR3 region is CASSQEMQQKAFF. DNA of the CDR3: TGTGCCAGCAGCCAAGAAATGCAGCAAAAAGCTTTCTTT.